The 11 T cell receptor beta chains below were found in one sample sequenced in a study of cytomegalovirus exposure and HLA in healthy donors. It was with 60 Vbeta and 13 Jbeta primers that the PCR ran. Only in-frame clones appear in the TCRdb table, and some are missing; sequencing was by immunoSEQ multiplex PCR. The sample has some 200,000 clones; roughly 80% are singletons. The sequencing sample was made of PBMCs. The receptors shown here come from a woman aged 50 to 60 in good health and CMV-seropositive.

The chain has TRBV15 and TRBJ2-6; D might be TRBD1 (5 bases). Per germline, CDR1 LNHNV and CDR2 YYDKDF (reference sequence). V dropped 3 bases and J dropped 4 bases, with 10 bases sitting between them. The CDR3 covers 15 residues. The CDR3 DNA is TGTGCCACCAGCAGTACAGGTTCGGGGGCCAACGTCCTGACTTTC. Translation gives CATSSTGSGANVLTF.

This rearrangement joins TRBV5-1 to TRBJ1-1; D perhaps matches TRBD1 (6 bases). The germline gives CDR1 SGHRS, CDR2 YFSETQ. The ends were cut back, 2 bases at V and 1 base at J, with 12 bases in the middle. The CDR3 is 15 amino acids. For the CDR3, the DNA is TGCGCCAGCAGCTTAACGACAGGTTCGAACACTGAAGCTTTCTTT. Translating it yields CASSLTTGSNTEAFF.

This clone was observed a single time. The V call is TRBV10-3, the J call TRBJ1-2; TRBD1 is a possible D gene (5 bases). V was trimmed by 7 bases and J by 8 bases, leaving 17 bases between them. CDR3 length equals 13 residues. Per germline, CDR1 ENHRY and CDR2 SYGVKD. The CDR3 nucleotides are TGTGCCATCATGGAGGGGCAGGGTCGGGGCTACACCTTC. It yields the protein CAIMEGQGRGYTF.

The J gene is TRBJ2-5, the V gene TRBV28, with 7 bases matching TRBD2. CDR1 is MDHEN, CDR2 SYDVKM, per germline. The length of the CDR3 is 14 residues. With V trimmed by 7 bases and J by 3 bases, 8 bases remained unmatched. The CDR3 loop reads CASTPPGLEETQYF. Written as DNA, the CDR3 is TGTGCCAGCACACCCCCCGGACTAGAAGAGACCCAGTACTTC.

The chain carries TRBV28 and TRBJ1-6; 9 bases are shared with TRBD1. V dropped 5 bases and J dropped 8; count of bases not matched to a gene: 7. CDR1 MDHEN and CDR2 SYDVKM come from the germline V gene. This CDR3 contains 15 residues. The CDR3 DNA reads TGTGCCAGCAGTGCCTCGGGACAGGGTGATTCACCCCTCCACTTT. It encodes CASSASGQGDSPLHF.

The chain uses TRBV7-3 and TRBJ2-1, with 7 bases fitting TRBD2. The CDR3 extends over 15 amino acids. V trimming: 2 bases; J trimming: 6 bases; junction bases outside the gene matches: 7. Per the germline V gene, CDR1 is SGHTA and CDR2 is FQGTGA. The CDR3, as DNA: TGTGCCAGCAGCTTAGGCGGGGGTGGGGGCAATGAGCAGTTCTTC. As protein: CASSLGGGGGNEQFF.

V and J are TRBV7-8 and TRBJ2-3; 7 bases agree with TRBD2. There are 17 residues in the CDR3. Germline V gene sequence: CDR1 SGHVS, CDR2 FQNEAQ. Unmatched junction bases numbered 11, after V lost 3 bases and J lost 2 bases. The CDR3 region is CASSFLTGTTPTDTQYF. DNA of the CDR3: TGTGCCAGCAGCTTTTTGACCGGGACTACCCCCACAGATACGCAGTATTTT.

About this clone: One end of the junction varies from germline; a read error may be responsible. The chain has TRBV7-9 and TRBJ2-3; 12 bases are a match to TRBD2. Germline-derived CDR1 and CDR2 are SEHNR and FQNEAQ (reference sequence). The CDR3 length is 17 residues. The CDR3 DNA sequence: TGTTCCAGCAGCTCGCAAAGACTAGCGGGGGGCACAGATACGCAGTATTTT. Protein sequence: CSSSSQRLAGGTDTQYF.

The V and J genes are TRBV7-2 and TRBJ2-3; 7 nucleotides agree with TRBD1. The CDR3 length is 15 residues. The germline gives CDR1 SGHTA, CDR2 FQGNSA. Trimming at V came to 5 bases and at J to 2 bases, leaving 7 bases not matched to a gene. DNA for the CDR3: TGTGCCAGCAGCCCCCCAGGGGGTTCCACAGATACGCAGTATTTT. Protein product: CASSPPGGSTDTQYF. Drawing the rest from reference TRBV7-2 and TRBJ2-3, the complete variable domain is GAGVSQSPSNKVTEKGKDVELRCDPISGHTALYWYRQSLGQGLEFLIYFQGNSAPDKSGLPSDRFSAERTGGSVSTLTIQRTQQEDSAVYLCASSPPGGSTDTQYFGPGTRLTVL.

The CDR3 spells CASSGTVTDTQYF. DNA of the CDR3: TGTGCCAGCTCGGGGACTGTCACAGATACGCAGTATTTT. This sequence joins TRBV18 and TRBJ2-3; D may be TRBD2 (6 bases). Looked up from germline, CDR1 is KGHSH and CDR2 is LQKENI. The V end was cut by 6 bases, the J end by 2 bases, with 9 bases between. CDR3 size: 13 residues.

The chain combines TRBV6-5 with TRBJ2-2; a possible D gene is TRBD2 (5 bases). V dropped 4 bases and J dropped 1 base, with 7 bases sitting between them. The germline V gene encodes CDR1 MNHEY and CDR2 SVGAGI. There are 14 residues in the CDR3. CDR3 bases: TGTGCCAGCAGTTTGAGGGAGAACACCGGGGAGCTGTTTTTT. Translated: CASSLRENTGELFF.